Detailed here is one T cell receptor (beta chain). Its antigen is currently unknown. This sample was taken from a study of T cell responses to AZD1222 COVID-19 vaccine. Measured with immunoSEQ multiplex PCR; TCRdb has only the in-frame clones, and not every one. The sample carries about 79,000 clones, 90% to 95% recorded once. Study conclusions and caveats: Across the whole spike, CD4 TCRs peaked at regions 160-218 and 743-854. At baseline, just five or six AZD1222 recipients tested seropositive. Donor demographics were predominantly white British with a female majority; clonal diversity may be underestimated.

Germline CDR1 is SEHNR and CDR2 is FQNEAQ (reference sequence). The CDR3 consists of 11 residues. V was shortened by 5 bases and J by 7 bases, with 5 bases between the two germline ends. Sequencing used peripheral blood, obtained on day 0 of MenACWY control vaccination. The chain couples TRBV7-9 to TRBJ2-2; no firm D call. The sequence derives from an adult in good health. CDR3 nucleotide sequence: TGTGCCAGCAGCCGTATCGGGGAGCTGTTTTTT. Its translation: CASSRIGELFF.